This T cell receptor (beta chain) was obtained from a study of blood T cells in healthy people across ages. The authors ran a second PCR of about 7 to 12 cycles using a sample-barcoded 5' primer and a J-beta primer mix. TCRdb analysed the 5' RACE reads with MiXCR anew, one entry per CDR3 protein. The profile covers roughly 800,000 distinct CDR3 sequences, with about 62% appearing a single time and roughly 22% taken by the ten largest. Study findings and constraints: Compared with aged donors, long-lived donors showed fewer expanded clones, suggesting selection.

This clonotype was seen only a few times. Its antigen is currently unknown. CDR1 is DFQATT and CDR2 is SNEGSKA in the germline V gene (reference sequence). V was pared by 6 bases and J by 8 bases, with 6 bases of the junction left unmatched. The length of the CDR3 is 13 residues. Staff drew roughly 10 milliliters of peripheral blood from each donor. Sequencing was carried out using blood. This TCR derives from a man between 25 and 39 years old in good health. V is TRBV20-1 and J is TRBJ1-4; 10 nucleotides match TRBD1. The CDR3: CSARTGGGEKLFF. CDR3 DNA sequence: TGCAGTGCCAGGACAGGGGGAGGCGAAAAACTGTTTTTT.